Below, 29 T cell receptor beta chains from the same sample are listed, as sequenced in a study of blood T cells in healthy people across ages. Primed by a sample-barcoded 5' primer and a J-beta primer mix, a second PCR proceeded for about 7 to 11 cycles. TCRdb analysed the 5' RACE reads with MiXCR anew, one entry per CDR3 protein. Here the sample spans about 620,000 distinct CDR3 sequences, under 25% being singletons. Sequencing input: blood. These receptors originate from a man between 65 and 85 years old in good health.

This clonotype has just a few counts. The chain combines TRBV7-9 with TRBJ2-2, with 7 bases fitting TRBD1. Germline CDR1 SEHNR, CDR2 FQNEAQ (reference sequence). V gave up 7 bases and J gave up 1 base; unmatched junction bases: 9. The CDR3 loop spans 16 amino acids. The CDR3 reads CASTPGRTGNTGELFF. In nucleotides, the CDR3 is TGTGCCAGCACCCCTGGCCGGACAGGGAACACCGGGGAGCTGTTTTTT.

This clonotype was observed many times. This rearrangement joins TRBV29-1 to TRBJ2-7; D unclear. Trimming cost V 1 base and J 0 bases, with 13 bases left between them. The V gene's germline CDR1 is SQVTM and CDR2 ANQGSEA. This CDR3 has 15 residues. CDR3 region: CSVEGDRLSSYEQYF. DNA of the CDR3: TGCAGCGTTGAAGGAGACCGTTTGAGCTCCTACGAGCAGTACTTC.

This clonotype showed up just a few times. J is TRBJ2-7 and V is TRBV10-2; D is unresolved. Trimming cost V 6 bases and J 0 bases, with 12 bases left between them. This CDR3 has 14 residues. Germline loops: CDR1 WSHSY, CDR2 SAAADI. The CDR3 DNA reads TGCGCCAGCAGACGACGGAAGGACTCCTACGAGCAGTACTTC. Its protein is CASRRRKDSYEQYF.

V usage is TRBV29-1 and J usage is TRBJ2-5; a weak D match, TRBD1 (5 bases). Germline CDR1 reads SQVTM; CDR2 reads ANQGSEA. The CDR3 is made up of 13 amino acids. With 6 bases removed from V and 1 base from J, the gap between germline ends came to 12 bases. The CDR3 is CSVKTARQETQYF. The CDR3, as DNA: TGCAGCGTGAAGACAGCGCGCCAAGAGACCCAGTACTTC.

V and J are TRBV18 and TRBJ2-6; D is undetermined. Per the germline V gene, CDR1 is KGHSH and CDR2 is LQKENI. Trimming pared 0 bases from V and 0 bases from J, leaving 3 bases between. The CDR3 runs 15 residues. The CDR3 coding sequence is TGTGCCAGCTCACCACCGAACTCTGGGGCCAACGTCCTGACTTTC. It encodes CASSPPNSGANVLTF. The whole variable domain, filled in from reference TRBV18 and TRBJ2-6, reads NAGVMQNPRHLVRRRGQEARLRCSPMKGHSHVYWYRQLPEEGLKFMVYLQKENIIDESGMPKERFSAEFPKEGPSILRIQQVVRGDSAAYFCASSPPNSGANVLTFGAGSRLTVL.

This clonotype appeared a single time. The genes are TRBV28 and TRBJ1-1; a possible D gene is TRBD1 (5 bases). Trimming shortened V by 4 bases and J by 4 bases, and 19 bases separated the two germline ends. Germline lookup yields CDR1 MDHEN and CDR2 SYDVKM. There are 16 residues in the CDR3. The CDR3 coding sequence is TGTGCCAGCAGTTCCCCTCGTTTGAGGGGTAGCACTGAAGCTTTCTTT. It encodes CASSSPRLRGSTEAFF.

There are many counts of this clonotype. The chain joins TRBV2 to TRBJ2-1; 11 nucleotides match TRBD2. The CDR3 totals 14 residues. Germline loops: CDR1 SNHLY, CDR2 FYNNEI. The trim removed 6 bases at V and 6 bases at J, leaving 4 bases unmatched. CDR3 sequence (DNA): TGTGCCAGCAGGGGGACTAGCGGAAGCAATGAGCAGTTCTTC. Translation gives CASRGTSGSNEQFF.

The chain links TRBV10-3 to TRBJ1-4; D uncertain. V was shortened by 3 bases and J by 4 bases, with 9 bases between the two germline ends. The CDR3 has 14 amino acids. The germline gives CDR1 ENHRY, CDR2 SYGVKD. CDR3 sequence reads: CAISDGHNNEKLFF. For the CDR3, the DNA is TGTGCCATCAGTGACGGGCATAATAATGAAAAACTGTTTTTT.

The chain links TRBV5-1 to TRBJ2-5; 11 nucleotides align to TRBD2. Germline V CDR1 and CDR2: SGHRS, YFSETQ. J lost 4 bases, V lost 2 bases, and 4 bases had no gene match. CDR3 length: 15 amino acids. As DNA, the CDR3 is TGCGCCAGCAGCTTATTCCTAGCGGGAGGAGAGACCCAGTACTTC. This translates into CASSLFLAGGETQYF. The variable domain in full, completed from reference TRBV5-1 and TRBJ2-5, reads KAGVTQTPRYLIKTRGQQVTLSCSPISGHRSVSWYQQTPGQGLQFLFEYFSETQRNKGNFPGRFSGRQFSNSRSEMNVSTLELGDSALYLCASSLFLAGGETQYFGPGTRLLVL.

V gene TRBV18 combines with J gene TRBJ1-1; unclear D gene. Germline V gene lookup returns CDR1 KGHSH and CDR2 LQKENI. V was shortened by 1 base and J by 0 bases, with 12 bases between the two germline ends. This CDR3 contains 16 residues. The CDR3 reads CASSPLPGLMNTEAFF. As DNA, the CDR3 is TGTGCCAGCTCACCACTTCCTGGACTCATGAACACTGAAGCTTTCTTT.

The rearrangement links TRBV19 to TRBJ2-2; tentatively, D is TRBD1 (6 bases). The CDR3 covers 15 residues. Germline lookup yields CDR1 LNHDA and CDR2 SQIVND (reference sequence). V gave up 6 bases and J gave up 1 base, with 12 bases separating them. CDR3 in DNA: TGTGCCAGTAGGCGGCCGGGACAGAACACCGGGGAGCTGTTTTTT. Residues: CASRRPGQNTGELFF.

V usage is TRBV12-3 or TRBV12-4 and J usage is TRBJ2-1; D uncertain. With 2 bases removed from V and 9 bases from J, the gap between germline ends came to 11 bases. This CDR3 contains 13 residues. The CDR3 region has the DNA TGTGCCAGCAGTTTAAATCACCGAATTGAGCAGTTCTTC. This gives the protein CASSLNHRIEQFF.

The V and J genes are TRBV7-3 and TRBJ2-3, with D perhaps TRBD1 (6 bases). This CDR3 is 14 amino acids long. V was shortened by 0 bases and J by 7 bases, with 11 bases between the two germline ends. Germline CDR1 reads SGHTA; CDR2 reads FQGTGA. The CDR3 nucleotides are TGTGCCAGCAGCTTAACAGGGGGTAGGAATACGCAGTATTTT. This translates into CASSLTGGRNTQYF.

This clonotype has just a few counts. V gene TRBV15 combines with J gene TRBJ2-2; weak D call: TRBD1 (5 bases). V lost 1 base and J lost 3, with 12 bases in between. The germline CDR1 and CDR2 sequences are LNHNV and YYDKDF (reference sequence). This CDR3 is built from 16 residues. The CDR3 bases are TGTGCCACCAGCAGAGCCGACAGTCCCGACACCGGGGAGCTGTTTTTT. This encodes CATSRADSPDTGELFF.

The count of this clonotype is one. This chain joins TRBV7-2 and TRBJ1-2; no clear D. In germline, CDR1 is SGHTA, CDR2 FQGNSA. This CDR3 spans 13 amino acids. With 5 bases removed from V and 6 bases from J, the gap between germline ends came to 13 bases. CDR3 sequence reads: CASSIDATNGYTF. The CDR3 DNA reads as TGTGCCAGCAGCATTGACGCAACGAATGGCTACACCTTC.

This clonotype was seen only a few times. The rearrangement links TRBV15 to TRBJ1-1; possible D gene TRBD1, 5 bases. This CDR3 is built from 15 residues. From germline, CDR1 is LNHNV and CDR2 YYDKDF (reference sequence). V was shortened by 1 base and J by 4 bases, with 13 bases between the two germline ends. CDR3 in amino acids: CATSRGQLRSTEAFF. The CDR3, as DNA: TGTGCCACCAGCAGAGGACAGTTAAGAAGCACTGAAGCTTTCTTT. The variable domain in full, completed from reference TRBV15 and TRBJ1-1, reads DAMVIQNPRYQVTQFGKPVTLSCSQTLNHNVMYWYQQKSSQAPKLLFHYYDKDFNNEADTPDNFQSRRPNTSFCFLDIRSPGLGDTAMYLCATSRGQLRSTEAFFGQGTRLTVV.

V is TRBV7-9 and J is TRBJ2-5; tentative D call: TRBD1 (6 bases). The DNA end is a closer match to TRBJ2-7, so the J assignment may be wrong. The CDR3 runs to 13 residues. Germline V gene data show CDR1 as SEHNR and CDR2 as FQNEAQ (reference sequence). The CDR3 is CASSLEARGEQYF. As DNA, the CDR3 is TGTGCCAGCAGCTTAGAAGCCAGGGGCGAGCAGTACTTC.

The rearrangement links TRBV3-1 to TRBJ2-2, with TRBD1 identical over 9 bases. The CDR3 length is 16 residues. V dropped 3 bases and J dropped 4; count of bases not matched to a gene: 6. Germline V CDR1 and CDR2: LGHDT, YNNKEL (reference sequence). DNA for the CDR3: TGTGCCAGCAGCCATCGGGTACAGGGGGCCACCGGGGAGCTGTTTTTT. Its translation is CASSHRVQGATGELFF.

This rearrangement joins TRBV12-3 or TRBV12-4 to TRBJ2-3; 10 nucleotides agree with TRBD2. Losses at the gene ends were 4 bases for V and 4 bases for J; bases not matched to a gene: 2. CDR3 length equals 14 residues. DNA for the CDR3: TGTGCCAGCAGTTCTAGCGGGGGCGCAGATACGCAGTATTTT. Translation gives CASSSSGGADTQYF.

This clonotype came up a few times. V and J are TRBV20-1 and TRBJ2-1; a possible D gene is TRBD1 (7 bases). The V end lost 2 bases, the J end lost 15 bases, and 17 bases lay between the germline ends. The CDR3 covers 12 residues. Germline V gene sequence: CDR1 DFQATT, CDR2 SNEGSKA (reference sequence). CDR3 nucleotides: TGCAGTGCTAGACCGACAGGGACTGTTGCGTTCTTC. It translates to CSARPTGTVAFF.

This sequence joins TRBV6-2 or TRBV6-3 and TRBJ1-5, with D unresolved. CDR3 size: 13 residues. From germline, CDR1 is MNHEY and CDR2 SVGEGT. V shed 8 bases and J shed 2 bases, with 10 bases lying between them. CDR3 amino acids: CASQEDGNQPQHF. The CDR3 DNA reads TGTGCCAGCCAGGAGGATGGCAATCAGCCCCAGCATTTT.

This rearrangement joins TRBV2 to TRBJ2-4; 7 bases are shared with TRBD2. Losses at the gene ends were 6 bases for V and 7 bases for J; bases not matched to a gene: 9. The germline CDR1 and CDR2 sequences are SNHLY and FYNNEI. The CDR3 covers 14 residues. Here the CDR3 reads CASRGTNLKNIQYF. CDR3 nucleotides: TGTGCCAGCAGGGGGACTAACTTAAAGAACATTCAGTACTTC.

The gene calls are TRBV2 and TRBJ2-5; no clear D gene. CDR1 SNHLY and CDR2 FYNNEI come from the germline V gene. The ends were cut back, 2 bases at V and 7 bases at J, with 11 bases in the middle. The CDR3 has 13 residues. CDR3 region: CASSEPFLVTQYF. The CDR3 bases are TGTGCCAGCAGTGAACCGTTCTTAGTGACCCAGTACTTC.

The V call is TRBV3-1, the J call TRBJ2-7, with 8 bases identical to TRBD1. The CDR3 totals 16 residues. From germline, CDR1 is LGHDT and CDR2 YNNKEL (reference sequence). The V and J ends lost 2 bases and 1 base, in that order; junction bases with no gene match: 7. DNA of the CDR3: TGTGCCAGCAGCCAACAGACAGGGGTTGGATCCTACGAGCAGTACTTC. Its protein is CASSQQTGVGSYEQYF.

The rearrangement links TRBV7-9 to TRBJ2-3, with TRBD2 matching 7 bases. V shed 4 bases and J 7 bases; nucleotides not matched to a gene: 8. Germline V gene data show CDR1 as SEHNR and CDR2 as FQNEAQ (reference sequence). The CDR3 consists of 14 residues. For the CDR3, the DNA is TGTGCCAGCAGCTCACTATCGGGAGGAAATACGCAGTATTTT. It yields the protein CASSSLSGGNTQYF.

This chain connects TRBV6-5 to TRBJ1-4; no reliable D call. This CDR3 has 12 amino acids. Germline V gene data show CDR1 as MNHEY and CDR2 as SVGAGI. The V gene lost 7 bases and the J gene lost 10 bases, with 13 bases spanning the gap. Here the CDR3 DNA reads TGTGCCAGCAAGGGAAAGCGGGGAAAACTGTTTTTT. Amino acids: CASKGKRGKLFF.

The gene calls are TRBV6-2 or TRBV6-3 and TRBJ2-7; TRBD1 matches 8 bases. J gave up 3 bases and V 5 bases, and 9 bases lay outside the gene matches. Germline CDR1 is MNHEY and CDR2 is SVGEGT. The CDR3 loop spans 15 amino acids. CDR3: CASSTPGQASYEQYF. CDR3 in DNA: TGTGCCAGCAGTACCCCGGGACAGGCGAGCTACGAGCAGTACTTC.

This clonotype was counted a few times. The V and J genes are TRBV3-1 and TRBJ2-6; unclear D gene. Trimming removed 4 bases from V and 0 bases from J, with 7 bases in between. The CDR3 runs 15 residues. The germline V gene has CDR1 LGHDT and CDR2 YNNKEL (reference sequence). CDR3 in DNA: TGTGCCAGCAGCCCGAACTACTCTGGGGCCAACGTCCTGACTTTC. Its translation is CASSPNYSGANVLTF.

The V call is TRBV5-6, the J call TRBJ2-1; D not certain. CDR3 length: 16 residues. V lost 4 bases and J lost 0, with 14 bases in between. Germline V gene data show CDR1 as SGHDT and CDR2 as YYEEEE. CDR3 sequence: CASSPRRTSSYNEQFF. The CDR3 DNA sequence: TGTGCCAGCAGCCCCCGTAGGACCAGCTCCTACAATGAGCAGTTCTTC.